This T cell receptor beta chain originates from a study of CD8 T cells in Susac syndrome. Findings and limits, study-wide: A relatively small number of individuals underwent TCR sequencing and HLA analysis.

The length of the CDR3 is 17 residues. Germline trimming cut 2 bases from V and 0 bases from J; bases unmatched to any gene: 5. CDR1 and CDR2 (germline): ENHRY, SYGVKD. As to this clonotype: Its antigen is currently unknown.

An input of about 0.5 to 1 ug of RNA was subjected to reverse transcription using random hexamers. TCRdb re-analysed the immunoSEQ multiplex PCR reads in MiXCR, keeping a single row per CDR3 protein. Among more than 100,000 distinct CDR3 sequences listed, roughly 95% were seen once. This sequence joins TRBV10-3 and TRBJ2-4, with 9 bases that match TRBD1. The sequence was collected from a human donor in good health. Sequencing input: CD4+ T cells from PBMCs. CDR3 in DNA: TGTGCCATCAGTGAGCCTGGACAGGGGCTAGCCAAAAACATTCAGTACTTC. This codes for CAISEPGQGLAKNIQYF.